Below, 13 T cell receptor beta chains from the same sample are listed, as sequenced in a study of CD4 T cells in relation to SARS-CoV-2 and coronaviruses. Only in-frame clones appear in the TCRdb table, and some are missing; sequencing was by immunoSEQ multiplex PCR. Of around 12,000 clones in the sample, 87% are singletons; the top ten hold 2.2%. Sequencing was performed on naive CD4+ T cells from PBMCs. The subset was: naive CD4+ T cells isolated by negative enrichment. Source of these receptors: an adult with COVID-19.

The chain has TRBV5-1 and TRBJ2-1; D remains unclear. The CDR3 runs to 14 residues. The V gene's germline CDR1 is SGHRS and CDR2 YFSETQ. Trimming removed 0 bases at V and 6 bases at J, with 10 bases between. CDR3: CASSLGDSVNEQFF. The CDR3 region has the DNA TGCGCCAGCAGCTTGGGAGACTCCGTCAATGAGCAGTTCTTC.

This clone appeared once. This rearrangement joins TRBV13 to TRBJ1-4; perhaps TRBD1 as D (5 bases). The V end lost 5 bases, the J end lost 8 bases, and 12 bases lay between the germline ends. In germline, CDR1 is PRHDT, CDR2 FYEKMQ (reference sequence). The CDR3 loop spans 13 amino acids. CDR3 amino acids: CASSVGSGEKLFF. The CDR3, as DNA: TGTGCCAGCAGCGTTGGTTCAGGGGAAAAACTGTTTTTT.

CDR3 bases: TGTGCCAGCAGCTTAGTAGCCTCTGGAAACACCATATATTTT. It specifies CASSLVASGNTIYF. The chain uses TRBV7-8 and TRBJ1-3; D gene ambiguous. CDR3 size: 14 residues. V gave up 1 base and J gave up 0 bases, with 4 bases separating them. From germline, CDR1 is SGHVS and CDR2 FQNEAQ.

The V call is TRBV29-1, the J call TRBJ2-3; the D gene is possibly TRBD2 (6 bases). V lost 6 bases and J lost 0, with 10 bases in between. Germline assignment: CDR1 SQVTM and CDR2 ANQGSEA. CDR3 length: 13 residues. The CDR3 loop is CSVRRESTDTQYF. In nucleotides, the CDR3 is TGCAGCGTGAGACGGGAGAGCACAGATACGCAGTATTTT.

This clone was picked up a small number of times. The chain joins TRBV7-9 to TRBJ1-6; TRBD1 matches 10 bases. The V gene end was trimmed by 5 bases and the J gene end by 7 bases; junction bases not matched to a gene: 8. Germline V gives CDR1 SEHNR, CDR2 FQNEAQ (reference sequence). The CDR3 runs to 16 residues. Written as DNA, the CDR3 is TGTGCCAGCAGCCGACAGGGGGCAGCGGAGAATTCACCCCTCCACTTT. Residues: CASSRQGAAENSPLHF.

This clone was counted between two and nine times. The chain joins TRBV11-3 to TRBJ1-2; D remains unclear. V shed 1 base and J shed 2 bases, with 14 bases lying between them. The CDR3 is 16 amino acids. The germline V gene has CDR1 SGHNT and CDR2 YENEEA. The CDR3 sequence is CASSLALLSENYGYTF. The CDR3 region has the DNA TGTGCCAGCAGCTTAGCCCTCCTCAGTGAGAACTATGGCTACACCTTC.

The chain has TRBV27 and TRBJ2-7; D is unresolved. This CDR3 spans 14 amino acids. The V end was cut by 7 bases, the J end by 6 bases, with 19 bases between. Germline V gene lookup returns CDR1 MNHEY and CDR2 SMNVEV (reference sequence). In nucleotides, the CDR3 is TGTGCCAGCACCTCCCCGTGGGGTTCCGCCGAGCAGTACTTC. Its translation is CASTSPWGSAEQYF.

This chain uses TRBV9 with TRBJ2-7; D is unclear. CDR1 and CDR2 (germline): SGDLS, YYNGEE. V was cut by 0 bases and J by 0 bases, with 10 bases left in between. The CDR3 extends over 15 amino acids. The CDR3 region is CASSVGTENSYEQYF. DNA for the CDR3: TGTGCCAGCAGCGTAGGGACGGAAAACTCCTACGAGCAGTACTTC.

V usage is TRBV2 and J usage is TRBJ1-1; D gene ambiguous. The CDR3 covers 11 residues. Trimming shortened V by 8 bases and J by 11 bases, and 15 bases separated the two germline ends. Germline-derived CDR1 and CDR2 are SNHLY and FYNNEI. This CDR3 is CASGRVEVAFF. The DNA for the CDR3 is TGTGCCAGCGGTCGGGTCGAAGTGGCTTTCTTT. The complete variable domain, with remaining parts taken from reference TRBV2 and TRBJ1-1, reads EPEVTQTPSHQVTQMGQEVILRCVPISNHLYFYWYRQILGQKVEFLVSFYNNEISEKSEIFDDQFSVERPDGSNFTLKIRSTKLEDSAMYFCASGRVEVAFFGQGTRLTVV.

On this clone itself: The junction shows a germline mismatch at one end, possibly a read error. CDR3 sequence (DNA): TGCGGGAGAGAACAGGGGCCGAACACCGGGGAGCTGTTTTTT. Protein sequence: CGREQGPNTGELFF. The gene calls are TRBV6-6 and TRBJ2-2; D perhaps matches TRBD1 (7 bases). CDR1 and CDR2 from the germline V gene are MNHNY and SVGAGI (reference sequence). The CDR3 has 14 residues.

The rearrangement links TRBV12-3 or TRBV12-4 to TRBJ1-1; D might be TRBD1 (6 bases). CDR3 length: 12 residues. V was pared by 6 bases and J by 10 bases, with 15 bases between. CDR3 coding DNA: TGTGCCAGCAGACAGGGCACTACGGGAGCTTTCTTT. Protein product: CASRQGTTGAFF.

This clone was observed a few times. The chain links TRBV5-3 to TRBJ2-7; D tentatively fits TRBD1 or TRBD2 (5 bases each). TRBV5-3 is sorted into the ORF group, with uncertain function. CDR3 size: 15 residues. Trimming shortened V by 0 bases and J by 1 base, and 11 bases separated the two germline ends. The CDR3 sequence: CARSLAGTVSYEQYF. Here the CDR3 DNA reads TGTGCCAGAAGCTTGGCCGGGACGGTGTCCTACGAGCAGTACTTC.

This clone was counted once. The rearrangement joins TRBV2 to TRBJ2-5; 8 bases agree with TRBD1. The CDR3 totals 14 residues. V was pared by 6 bases and J by 3 bases, with 6 bases of the junction left unmatched. From germline, CDR1 is SNHLY and CDR2 FYNNEI. The CDR3 bases are TGTGCCAGCAGGACAGGGGAAAATAAAGAGACCCAGTACTTC. Encoded protein: CASRTGENKETQYF. Drawing the rest from reference TRBV2 and TRBJ2-5, the complete variable domain is EPEVTQTPSHQVTQMGQEVILRCVPISNHLYFYWYRQILGQKVEFLVSFYNNEISEKSEIFDDQFSVERPDGSNFTLKIRSTKLEDSAMYFCASRTGENKETQYFGPGTRLLVL.